This T cell receptor beta chain comes out of a study of vaccination and CD4 T cells after COVID-19. MiXCR was run by TCRdb on the PCR reads, yielding one entry per CDR3 protein. The data contain under 20,000 distinct CDR3 sequences, approximately 67% of them singletons. The receptor was isolated from a human donor who had recovered from COVID-19. This specimen was CD4+ T cells from blood, taken before SARS-CoV-2 vaccination.

The DNA for the CDR3 is TGTGCCAGCGCGGGCGGACCCACAGATACGCAGTATTTT. It specifies CASAGGPTDTQYF. J is TRBJ2-3 and V is TRBV28; maybe TRBD2 (5 bases). Germline CDR1 reads MDHEN; CDR2 reads SYDVKM. V was trimmed by 8 bases and J by 2 bases, leaving 11 bases between them. The CDR3 covers 13 residues.